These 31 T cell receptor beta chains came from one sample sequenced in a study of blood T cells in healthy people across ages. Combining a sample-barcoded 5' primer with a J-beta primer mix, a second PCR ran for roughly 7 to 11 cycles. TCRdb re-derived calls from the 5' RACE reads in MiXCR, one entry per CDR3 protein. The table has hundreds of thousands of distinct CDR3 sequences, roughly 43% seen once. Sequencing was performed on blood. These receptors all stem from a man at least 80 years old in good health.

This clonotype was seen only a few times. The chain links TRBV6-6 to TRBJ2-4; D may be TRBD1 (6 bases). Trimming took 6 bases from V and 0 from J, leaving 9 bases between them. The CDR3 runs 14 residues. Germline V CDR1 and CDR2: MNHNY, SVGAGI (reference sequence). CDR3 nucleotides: TGTGCCAGCAGACAGGGACAAGCCAAAAACATTCAGTACTTC. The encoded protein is CASRQGQAKNIQYF.

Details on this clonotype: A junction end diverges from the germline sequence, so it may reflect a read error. CDR3 bases: TGTGCCATCAGTGACAGGCAGTGGGGGACAGATACGCGGTATTTT. Protein product: CAISDRQWGTDTRYF. The genes are TRBV10-3 and TRBJ2-3, with 7 bases identical to TRBD1. There are 15 residues in the CDR3. Germline V gene sequence: CDR1 ENHRY, CDR2 SYGVKD.

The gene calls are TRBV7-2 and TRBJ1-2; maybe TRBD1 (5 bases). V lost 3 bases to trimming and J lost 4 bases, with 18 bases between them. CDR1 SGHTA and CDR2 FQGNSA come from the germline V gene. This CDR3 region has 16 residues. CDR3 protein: CASSLSRGNDGYGYTF. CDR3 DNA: TGTGCCAGCAGCTTGTCAAGGGGTAACGACGGCTATGGCTACACCTTC.

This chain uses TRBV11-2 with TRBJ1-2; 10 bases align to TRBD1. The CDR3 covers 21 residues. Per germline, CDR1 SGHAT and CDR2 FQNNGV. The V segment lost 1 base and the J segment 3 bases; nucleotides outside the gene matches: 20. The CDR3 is CASSLVSVPRDRGNMDYGYTF. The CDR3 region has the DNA TGTGCCAGCAGCTTAGTATCCGTACCCCGGGACAGGGGTAATATGGACTATGGCTACACCTTC.

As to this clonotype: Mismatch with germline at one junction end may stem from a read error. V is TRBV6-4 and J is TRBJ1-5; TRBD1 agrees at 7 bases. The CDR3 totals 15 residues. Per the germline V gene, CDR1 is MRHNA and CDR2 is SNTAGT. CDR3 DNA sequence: TGTGCCAGCAGCGCACAGGGGTATCCTAATCAGCTCCAGCATTTT. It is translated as CASSAQGYPNQLQHF.

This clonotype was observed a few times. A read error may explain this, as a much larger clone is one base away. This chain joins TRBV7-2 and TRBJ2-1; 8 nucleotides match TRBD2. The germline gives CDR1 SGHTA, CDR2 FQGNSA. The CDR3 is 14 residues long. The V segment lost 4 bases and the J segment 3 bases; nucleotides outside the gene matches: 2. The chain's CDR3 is CASSSRGGYNEQFF. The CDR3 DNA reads TGTGCCAGCAGCTCCCGGGGGGGCTACAATGAGCAGTTCTTC.

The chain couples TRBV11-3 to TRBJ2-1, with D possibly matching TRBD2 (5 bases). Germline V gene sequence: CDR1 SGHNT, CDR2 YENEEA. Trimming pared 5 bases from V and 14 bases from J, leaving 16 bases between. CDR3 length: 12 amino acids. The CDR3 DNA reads TGTGCCAGCAGCAGAGCGAATAGCGTTAAGTTCTTC. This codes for CASSRANSVKFF.

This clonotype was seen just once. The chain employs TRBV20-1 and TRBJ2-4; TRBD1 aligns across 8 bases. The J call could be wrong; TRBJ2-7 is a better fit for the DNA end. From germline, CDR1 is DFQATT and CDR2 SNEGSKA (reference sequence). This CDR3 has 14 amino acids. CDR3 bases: TGCAGTGCTAACCTCCAGGGGGCGGGCTACGAGCAGTACTTC. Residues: CSANLQGAGYEQYF.

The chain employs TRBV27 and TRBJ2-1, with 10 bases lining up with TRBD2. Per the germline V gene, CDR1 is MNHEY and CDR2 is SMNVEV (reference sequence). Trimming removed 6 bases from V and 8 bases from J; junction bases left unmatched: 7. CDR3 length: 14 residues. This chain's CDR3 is CASRLAGKLDEQFF. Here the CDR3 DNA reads TGTGCCAGCAGACTAGCGGGAAAGTTAGATGAGCAGTTCTTC.

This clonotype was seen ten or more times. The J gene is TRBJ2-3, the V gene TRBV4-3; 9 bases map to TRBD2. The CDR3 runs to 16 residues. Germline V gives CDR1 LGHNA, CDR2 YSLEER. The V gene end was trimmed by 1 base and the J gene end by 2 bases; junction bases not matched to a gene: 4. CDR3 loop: CASSQGLAGFTDTQYF. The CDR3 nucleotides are TGCGCCAGCAGCCAAGGGCTAGCGGGGTTCACAGATACGCAGTATTTT.

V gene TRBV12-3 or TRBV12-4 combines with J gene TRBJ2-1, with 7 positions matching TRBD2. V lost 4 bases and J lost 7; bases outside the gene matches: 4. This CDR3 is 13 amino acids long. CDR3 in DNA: TGTGCCAGCAGTTGGGGCGGGAGTAATGAGCAGTTCTTC. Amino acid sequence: CASSWGGSNEQFF.

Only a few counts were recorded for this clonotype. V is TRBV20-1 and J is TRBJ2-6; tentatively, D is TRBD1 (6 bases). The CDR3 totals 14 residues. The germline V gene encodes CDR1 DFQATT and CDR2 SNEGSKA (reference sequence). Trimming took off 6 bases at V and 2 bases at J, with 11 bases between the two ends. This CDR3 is CSAIQGPGANVLTF. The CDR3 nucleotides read TGCAGTGCCATACAGGGACCTGGGGCCAACGTCCTGACTTTC.

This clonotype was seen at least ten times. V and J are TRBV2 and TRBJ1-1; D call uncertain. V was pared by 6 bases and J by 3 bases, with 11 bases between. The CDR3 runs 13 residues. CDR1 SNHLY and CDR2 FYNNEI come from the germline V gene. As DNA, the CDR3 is TGTGCCAGCAGGGTGGGCCTTTACACTGAAGCTTTCTTT. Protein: CASRVGLYTEAFF.

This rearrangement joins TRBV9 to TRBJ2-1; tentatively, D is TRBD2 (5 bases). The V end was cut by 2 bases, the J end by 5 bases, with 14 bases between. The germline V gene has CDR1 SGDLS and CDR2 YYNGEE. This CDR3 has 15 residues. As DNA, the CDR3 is TGTGCCAGCAGCGTGGTTGGGCAGACTAACAATGAGCAGTTCTTC. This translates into CASSVVGQTNNEQFF.

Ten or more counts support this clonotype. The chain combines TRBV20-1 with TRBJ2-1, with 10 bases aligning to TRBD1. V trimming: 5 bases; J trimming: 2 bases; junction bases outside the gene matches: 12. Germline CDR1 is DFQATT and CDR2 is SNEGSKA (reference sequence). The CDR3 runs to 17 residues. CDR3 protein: CSARDRQGARAYNEQFF. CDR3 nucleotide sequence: TGCAGTGCTCGTGATAGACAGGGGGCTCGGGCCTACAATGAGCAGTTCTTC.

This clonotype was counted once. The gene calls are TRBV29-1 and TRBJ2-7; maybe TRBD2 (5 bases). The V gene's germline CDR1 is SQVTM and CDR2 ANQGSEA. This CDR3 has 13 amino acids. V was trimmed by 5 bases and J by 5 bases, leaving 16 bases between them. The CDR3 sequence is CSVLSGFGDEQYF. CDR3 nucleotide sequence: TGCAGCGTTCTCAGCGGTTTTGGGGACGAGCAGTACTTC.

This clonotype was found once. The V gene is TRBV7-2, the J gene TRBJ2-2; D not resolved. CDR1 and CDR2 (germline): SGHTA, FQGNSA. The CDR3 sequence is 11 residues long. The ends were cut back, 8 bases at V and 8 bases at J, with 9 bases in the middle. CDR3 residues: CASRRSGELFF. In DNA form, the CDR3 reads TGTGCCAGCCGCCGAAGTGGGGAGCTGTTTTTT.

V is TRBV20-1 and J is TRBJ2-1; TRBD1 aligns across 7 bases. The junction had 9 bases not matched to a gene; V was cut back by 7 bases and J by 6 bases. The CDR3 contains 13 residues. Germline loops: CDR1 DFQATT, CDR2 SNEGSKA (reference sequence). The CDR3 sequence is CSGPDRVSNEQFF. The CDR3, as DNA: TGCAGTGGCCCTGACAGGGTTTCCAATGAGCAGTTCTTC.

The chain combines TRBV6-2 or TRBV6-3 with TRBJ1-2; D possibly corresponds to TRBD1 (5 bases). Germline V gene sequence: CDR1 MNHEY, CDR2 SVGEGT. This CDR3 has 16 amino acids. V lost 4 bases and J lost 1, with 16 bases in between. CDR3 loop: CASSSFPGRNNYGYTF. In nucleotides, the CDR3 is TGTGCCAGCAGTTCTTTTCCGGGACGGAATAACTATGGCTACACCTTC.

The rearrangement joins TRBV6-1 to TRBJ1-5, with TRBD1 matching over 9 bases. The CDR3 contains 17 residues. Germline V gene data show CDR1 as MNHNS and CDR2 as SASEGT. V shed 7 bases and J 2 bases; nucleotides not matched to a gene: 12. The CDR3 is CASIEQWTGVGNQPQHF. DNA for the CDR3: TGTGCCAGCATCGAGCAATGGACAGGGGTGGGCAATCAGCCCCAGCATTTT.

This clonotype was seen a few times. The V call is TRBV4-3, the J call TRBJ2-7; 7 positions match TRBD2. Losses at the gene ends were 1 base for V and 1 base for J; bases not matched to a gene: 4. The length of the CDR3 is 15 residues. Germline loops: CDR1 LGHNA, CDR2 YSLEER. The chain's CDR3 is CASSQVGEGSYEQYF. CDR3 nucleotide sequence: TGCGCCAGCAGCCAAGTGGGGGAGGGATCCTACGAGCAGTACTTC.

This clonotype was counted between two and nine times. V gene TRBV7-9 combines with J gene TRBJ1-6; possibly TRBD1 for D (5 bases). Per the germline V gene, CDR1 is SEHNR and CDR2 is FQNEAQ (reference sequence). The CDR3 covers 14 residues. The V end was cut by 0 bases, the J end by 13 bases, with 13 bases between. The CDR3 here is CASSLAQVGSPLHF. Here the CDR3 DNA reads TGTGCCAGCAGCTTAGCACAGGTCGGGTCGCCCCTCCACTTT.

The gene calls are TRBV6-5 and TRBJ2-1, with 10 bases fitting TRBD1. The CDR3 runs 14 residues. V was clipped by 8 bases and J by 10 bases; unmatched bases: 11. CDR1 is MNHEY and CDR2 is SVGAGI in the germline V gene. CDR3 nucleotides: TGTGCCAGCCGAAAGCTTAGGGACAGGGGAGAGCAGTTCTTC. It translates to CASRKLRDRGEQFF.

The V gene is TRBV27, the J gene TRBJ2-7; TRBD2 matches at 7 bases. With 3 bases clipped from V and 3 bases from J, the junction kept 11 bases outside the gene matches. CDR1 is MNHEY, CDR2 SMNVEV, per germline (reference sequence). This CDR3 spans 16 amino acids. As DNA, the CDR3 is TGTGCCAGCAGTTTTAGGAGCGGGGAGACCATCTACGAGCAGTACTTC. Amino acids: CASSFRSGETIYEQYF.

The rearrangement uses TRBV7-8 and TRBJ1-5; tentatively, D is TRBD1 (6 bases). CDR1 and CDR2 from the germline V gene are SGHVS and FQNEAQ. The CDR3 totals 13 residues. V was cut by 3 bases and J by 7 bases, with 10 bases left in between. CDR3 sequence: CASSFRGTQPQHF. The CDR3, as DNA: TGTGCCAGCAGCTTTAGGGGGACCCAGCCCCAGCATTTT.

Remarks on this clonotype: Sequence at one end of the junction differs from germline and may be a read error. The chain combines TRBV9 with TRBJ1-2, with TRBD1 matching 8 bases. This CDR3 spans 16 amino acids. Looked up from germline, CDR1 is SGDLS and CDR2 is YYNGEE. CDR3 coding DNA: TGTGCCAGCAGCGTAGATCCTGGACAGGGAAACTATGGCTACACCTTT. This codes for CASSVDPGQGNYGYTF.

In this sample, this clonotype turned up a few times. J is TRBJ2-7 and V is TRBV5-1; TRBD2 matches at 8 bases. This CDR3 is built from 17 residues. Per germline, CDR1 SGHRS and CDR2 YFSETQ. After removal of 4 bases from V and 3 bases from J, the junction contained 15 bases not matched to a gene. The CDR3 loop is CASSLAGTSDMDYEQYF. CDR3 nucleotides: TGCGCCAGCAGCCTAGCCGGGACTAGTGACATGGACTACGAGCAGTACTTC.

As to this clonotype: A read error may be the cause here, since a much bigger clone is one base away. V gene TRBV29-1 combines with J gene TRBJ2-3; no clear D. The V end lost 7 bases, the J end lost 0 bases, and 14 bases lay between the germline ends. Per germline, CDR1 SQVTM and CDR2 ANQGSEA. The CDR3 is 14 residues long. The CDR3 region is CSAVVGVSTDTQYF. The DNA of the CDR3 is TGCAGCGCTGTGGTCGGAGTAAGCACAGATACGCAGTATTTT.

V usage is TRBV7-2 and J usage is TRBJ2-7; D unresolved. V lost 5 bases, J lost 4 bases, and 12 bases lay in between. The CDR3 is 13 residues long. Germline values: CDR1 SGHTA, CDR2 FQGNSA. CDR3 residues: CASSTQAPYEQYF. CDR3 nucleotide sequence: TGTGCCAGCAGCACTCAAGCACCGTACGAGCAGTACTTC.

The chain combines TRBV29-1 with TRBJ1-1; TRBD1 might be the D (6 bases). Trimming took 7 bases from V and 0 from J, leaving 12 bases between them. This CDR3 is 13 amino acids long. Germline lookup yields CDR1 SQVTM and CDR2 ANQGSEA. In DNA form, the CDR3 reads TGCAGCGCCACAGGGCCGGTGAACACTGAAGCTTTCTTT. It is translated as CSATGPVNTEAFF.

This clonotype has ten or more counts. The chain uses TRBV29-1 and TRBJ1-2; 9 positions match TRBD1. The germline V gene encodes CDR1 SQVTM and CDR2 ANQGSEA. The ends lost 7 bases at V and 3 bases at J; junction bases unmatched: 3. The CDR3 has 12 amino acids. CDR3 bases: TGCAGCGCTCGGACAGGGGACTATGGCTACACCTTC. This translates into CSARTGDYGYTF.